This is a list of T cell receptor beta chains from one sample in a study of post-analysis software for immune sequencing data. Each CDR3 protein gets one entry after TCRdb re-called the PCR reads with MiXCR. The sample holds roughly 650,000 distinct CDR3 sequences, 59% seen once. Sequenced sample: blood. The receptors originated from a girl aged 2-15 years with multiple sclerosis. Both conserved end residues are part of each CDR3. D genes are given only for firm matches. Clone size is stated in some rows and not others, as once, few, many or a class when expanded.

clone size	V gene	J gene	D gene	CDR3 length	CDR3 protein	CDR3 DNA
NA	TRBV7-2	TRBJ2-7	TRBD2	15	CASSLAGGRFYEQYF	TGTGCCAGCAGCCTAGCGGGGGGCCGATTTTACGAGCAGTACTTC
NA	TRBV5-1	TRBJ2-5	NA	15	CASSLSGEYQETQYF	TGCGCCAGCAGCTTGTCTGGGGAATATCAAGAGACCCAGTACTTC
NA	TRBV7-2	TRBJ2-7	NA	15	CASSLLNLRTYEQYF	TGTGCCAGCAGCTTGCTAAACCTGAGGACCTACGAGCAGTACTTC
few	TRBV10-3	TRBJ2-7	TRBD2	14	CAISELAGGYEQYF	TGTGCCATCAGTGAACTAGCGGGAGGCTACGAGCAGTACTTC
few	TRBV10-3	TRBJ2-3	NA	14	CAISLDSPTDTQYF	TGTGCCATCAGTTTGGACAGCCCCACAGATACGCAGTATTTT
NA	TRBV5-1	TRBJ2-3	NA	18	CASSGTSWRALNTDTQYF	TGCGCCAGCAGCGGGACGTCTTGGCGGGCCTTGAACACAGATACGCAGTATTTT
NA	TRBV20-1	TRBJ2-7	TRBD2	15	CSARKTSGFYNEQYF	TGCAGTGCTAGGAAGACTAGCGGTTTTTACAATGAGCAGTACTTC
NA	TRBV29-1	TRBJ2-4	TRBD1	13	CSAGTAAKNIQYF	TGCAGCGCCGGGACAGCAGCCAAAAACATTCAGTACTTC
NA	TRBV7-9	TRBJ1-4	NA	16	CASSLASSDGGEKLFF	TGTGCCAGCAGCCTGGCCTCTTCAGACGGGGGGGAAAAACTGTTTTTT
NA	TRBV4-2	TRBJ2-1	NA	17	CASSQFTGKKTSNEQFF	TGTGCCAGCAGCCAATTCACAGGCAAGAAGACTTCCAATGAGCAGTTCTTC
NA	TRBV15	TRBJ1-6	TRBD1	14	CATSRALDRLPLHF	TGTGCCACCAGCAGAGCCTTGGACAGGCTACCCCTCCACTTT
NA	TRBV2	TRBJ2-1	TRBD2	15	CASSEWREGYNEQFF	TGTGCCAGCAGTGAGTGGCGGGAGGGCTACAATGAGCAGTTCTTC
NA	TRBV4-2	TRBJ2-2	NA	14	CASSRPGNTGELFF	TGTGCCAGCAGTAGGCCAGGGAACACCGGGGAGCTGTTTTTT
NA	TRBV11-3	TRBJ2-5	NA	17	CASSLAQGLTYQETQYF	TGTGCCAGCAGCTTAGCCCAGGGACTCACGTACCAAGAGACCCAGTACTTC
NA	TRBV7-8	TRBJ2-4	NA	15	CASSPPSLAKNIQYF	TGTGCCAGCAGCCCACCGAGCCTAGCCAAAAACATTCAGTACTTC
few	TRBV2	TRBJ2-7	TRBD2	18	CASSESRLAGGPRGEQYF	TGTGCCAGCAGTGAATCCCGACTAGCGGGAGGGCCGCGGGGCGAGCAGTACTTC